This paragraph covers one TCR beta chain sequence. This clone was counted once. Its cognate antigen has yet to be identified. The record has no base qualities; no much larger clone is one base away. The immunoSEQ Assay, a bias-controlled multiplex PCR, was used to amplify TCRbeta CDR3 regions from genomic DNA. The authors processed their data as follows. The number of nucleated cells in each sample was estimated by amplification of reference gene primers within the assay. To quantify the absolute abundance of each unique TCRbeta CDR3 rearrangement, sequence reads were collapsed and filtered. For each sample, productive Simpson clonality was calculated as the square root of Simpson's diversity index over productive rearrangements. The table comes from immuneACCESS by way of TCRdb, which keeps in-frame sequences with V and J called. Part of the clones is missing from these tables; in studies checked, under half for an unresolved V gene and the rest for unknown reasons. The V and J calls and the clone size are those of that table, but D and trimming were determined from the DNA. The sample includes 55,000 to 65,000 clones, with roughly 79% observed a single time. The ten biggest clones cover 3.2% of the sample.

This entry is derived from a study of blood T cell repertoires in COVID-19 (dated by TCRdb to the early 2020s). With respect to the entire study: Collaborator samples came from the United States, Italy and Spain and covered acute and convalescent phases of COVID-19. The material from the prospective study consisted of cDNA or gDNA derived from T cells, B-cell-depleted T cells, or PBMCs. Subjects who had been exposed to COVID-19, were actively infected with it, or had recovered from it provided the deeply sampled blood TCRbeta repertoires that made up the dataset. A freely available public database, intended as a resource for researchers studying the immune response to SARS-CoV-2, is where the repertoires were released. The samples were drawn from the first 160 participants of the ongoing ImmuneRACE study and from 1,254 subjects provided by 6 global collaborators. A de-identified subject ID, COVID-19 status, age in years and sex were almost always included in the sample metadata. Where available, HLA class I and class II types were obtained from metadata supplied by the sample provider rather than from assay-based typing.

CDR1 and CDR2 (SGHRS, YFSETQ) derive from the germline V gene. The germline ends are 10 bases apart after V is trimmed by 7 bases and J by 3 bases. The CDR3 sequence holds 13 residues, the cysteine and phenylalanine included. Only the CDR3 DNA is retained, 39 bases long and in frame from the first base. Each collaborating institution followed its own protocols to collect whole blood in K2EDTA tubes. For TCRbeta analysis, collaborators shipped samples as frozen whole blood, isolated PBMCs, or DNA extracted from either of those sample types. Study-wide findings and limitations: The quantity of clinical and demographic metadata differed by source and by participant and was supplied without curation.

The clonotype originates from a man aged 55 to 70 with acute or convalescent COVID-19. The chain links TRBV5-1 with TRBJ1-4; a confident D gene designation cannot be given. Sequenced input: peripheral blood. The CDR3 reads CASSRRANEKLFF. The DNA is as follows: TGCGCCAGCTCTAGGAGGGCTAATGAAAAACTGTTTTTT.